This record looks at one T cell receptor (beta chain) sequence and its context. Its antigen is unidentified. The junction differs from germline at one of its ends, possibly a read error. This specimen comes from a study of Graves' ophthalmopathy and Graves' hyperthyroidism. Study results and caveats: The majority of expanded thyroid clonotypes above 0.001 frequency also occurred in blood. Forecasting of ophthalmopathy progression by the model achieved around 71% sensitivity and 72% to 75% specificity.

The CDR3 covers 13 residues. Per germline, CDR1 ENHRY and CDR2 SYGVKD. Beta-chain TCR CDR3 regions were amplified from RNA transcripts. First-round RT-PCR employed HTBI primers, with a second-round multiplex PCR after it. A single record per CDR3 protein comes from TCRdb applying MiXCR to the multiplex PCR reads. The data hold approximately 540,000 distinct CDR3 sequences, with roughly 39% observed a single time. The receptor comes from an adult man with Graves' hyperthyroidism. Sequences were obtained from peripheral blood or thyroid tissue (not recorded which). The chain carries TRBV10-3 and TRBJ2-6; 8 bases align to TRBD1. CDR3 sequence reads: CATSPTGVSAEAF. CDR3 coding DNA: TGTGCCACCTCTCCGACAGGGGTCTCGGCTGAAGCTTTC.